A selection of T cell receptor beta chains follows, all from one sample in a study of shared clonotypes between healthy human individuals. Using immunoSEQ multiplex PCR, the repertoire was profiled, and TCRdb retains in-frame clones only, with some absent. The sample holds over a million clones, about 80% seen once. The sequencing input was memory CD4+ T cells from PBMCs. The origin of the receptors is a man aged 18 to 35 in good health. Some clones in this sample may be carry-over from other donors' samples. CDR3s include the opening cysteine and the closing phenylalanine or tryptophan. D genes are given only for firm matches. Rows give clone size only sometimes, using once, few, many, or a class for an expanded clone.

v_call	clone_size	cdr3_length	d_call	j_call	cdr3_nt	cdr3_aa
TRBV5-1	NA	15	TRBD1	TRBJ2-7	TGCGCCAGCAGCTTGGGGACAGGAACCACCTACGAGCAGTACTTC	CASSLGTGTTYEQYF
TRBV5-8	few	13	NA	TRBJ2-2	TGTGCCAGCAGCTTGTATGTGTCCGGGGAGCTGTTTTTT	CASSLYVSGELFF
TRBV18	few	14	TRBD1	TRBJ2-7	TGTGCCAGCTCACCTGGGACAGCGACCTACGAGCAGTACTTC	CASSPGTATYEQYF
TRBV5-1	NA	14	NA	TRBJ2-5	TGCGCCAGCAGCTTCGGACTATCCCCAGAGACCCAGTACTTC	CASSFGLSPETQYF
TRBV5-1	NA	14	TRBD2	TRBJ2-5	TGCGCCAGCAGCGGGACGACTAGCGCAGAGACCCAGTACTTC	CASSGTTSAETQYF
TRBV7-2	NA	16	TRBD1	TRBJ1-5	TGTGCCAGCAGTTATACAGGGGGTCAGAGCAATCAGCCCCAGCATTTT	CASSYTGGQSNQPQHF
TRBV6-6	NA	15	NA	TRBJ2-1	TGTGCCAGCAGTTACGGGCGGACCTCTCACAATGAGCAGTTCTTC	CASSYGRTSHNEQFF
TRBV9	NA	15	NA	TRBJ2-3	TGTGCCAGCAGCGTTGGATGGCGGAGCACAGATACGCAGTATTTT	CASSVGWRSTDTQYF
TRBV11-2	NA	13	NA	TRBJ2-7	TGTGCCAGCAGCTTGCCCAGGGTACGCGAGCAGTACTTC	CASSLPRVREQYF
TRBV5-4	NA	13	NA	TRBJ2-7	TGTGCCAGCAGCTTGGGGACTAACTACGAGCAGTACTTC	CASSLGTNYEQYF
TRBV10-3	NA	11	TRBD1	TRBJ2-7	TGTGCCGTCTCAGGGGGCTACGAGCAGTACTTC	CAVSGGYEQYF
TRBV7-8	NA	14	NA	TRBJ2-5	TGTGCCAGCAGCTTAGTCGGGACTGAAGAGACCCAGTACTTC	CASSLVGTEETQYF
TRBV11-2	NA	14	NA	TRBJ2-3	TGTGCCAGCAGCTTAATGACAGTCACAGATACGCAGTATTTT	CASSLMTVTDTQYF
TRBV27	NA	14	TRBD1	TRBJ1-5	TGTGCCAGCAGTTCCGGACAGGGCGATCAGCCCCAGCATTTT	CASSSGQGDQPQHF
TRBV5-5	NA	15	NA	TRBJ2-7	TGTGCCAGCAGCACAACAGGGTCTCGGGGGTACGAGCAGTACTTC	CASSTTGSRGYEQYF
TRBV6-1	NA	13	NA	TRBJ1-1	TGTGCCAGCAGTCAACAGGTGAACACTGAAGCTTTCTTT	CASSQQVNTEAFF
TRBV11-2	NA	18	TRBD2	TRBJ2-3	TGTGCCAGCAGCTTAGGGGTTTCTAGCGGGAGAGGCACAGATACGCAGTATTTT	CASSLGVSSGRGTDTQYF
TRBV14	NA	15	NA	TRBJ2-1	TGTGCCAGCAGCCAAGTCGGGATCAGGTACAATGAGCAGTTCTTC	CASSQVGIRYNEQFF
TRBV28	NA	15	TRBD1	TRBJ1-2	TGTGCCAGCAGTTTATCTGGACAGGGTAACTATGGCTACACCTTC	CASSLSGQGNYGYTF
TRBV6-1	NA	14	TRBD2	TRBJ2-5	TGTGCCAGCAGTGAAAGCGGGAGCCCTTCCAAGGCGTACTTC	CASSESGSPSKAYF
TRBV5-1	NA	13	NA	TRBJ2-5	TGCGCCAGCAGCCCGGACCCTAGGGAGACCCAGTACTTC	CASSPDPRETQYF
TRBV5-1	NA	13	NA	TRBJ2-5	TGCGCCAGCAGCTTGTTTGTTTCGGAGACCCAGTACTTC	CASSLFVSETQYF
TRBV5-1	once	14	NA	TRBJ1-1	TGCGCCAGCAGCTTGGTGGCAGTTGCGACTGAAGCTTTCTTT	CASSLVAVATEAFF
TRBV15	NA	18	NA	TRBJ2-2	TGTGCCACCAGCCCCCGTTACCGACACAGTTTGAACACCGGGGAGCTGTTTTTT	CATSPRYRHSLNTGELFF
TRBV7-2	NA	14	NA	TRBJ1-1	TGTGCCAGCAGCTTATACAGCCGGTTGGCTGAAGCTTTCTTT	CASSLYSRLAEAFF
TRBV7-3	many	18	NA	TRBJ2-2	TGTGCCAGCAGCTTATATCCCCCTGCCTTAGCCGGCGCCGGGGAGCTGTTTTTT	CASSLYPPALAGAGELFF
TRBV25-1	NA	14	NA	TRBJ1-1	TGTGCCAGCAGTTTTAACAGGGACAACACTGAAGCTTTCTTT	CASSFNRDNTEAFF
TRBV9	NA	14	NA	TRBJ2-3	TGTGCCAGCAGCCCTTCTAGCGTCCAAGATACGCAGTATTTT	CASSPSSVQDTQYF
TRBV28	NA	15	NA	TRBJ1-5	TGTGCCAGCAGTTTAGTTAGAACCTCTAATCAGCCCCAGCATTTT	CASSLVRTSNQPQHF
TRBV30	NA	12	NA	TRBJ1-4	TGTGCCTGGAGCTGGGGAGGCGGAACACTGTTTTTT	CAWSWGGGTLFF
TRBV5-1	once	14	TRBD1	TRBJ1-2	TGCGCCAGCAGCTTGGTTGCAGGGGGCAATGGCTACACCTTC	CASSLVAGGNGYTF
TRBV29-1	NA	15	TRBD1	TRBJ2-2	TGCAGCGTTTCACAGGGGGCGTTGGTTACCGGGGAGCTGTTTTTT	CSVSQGALVTGELFF
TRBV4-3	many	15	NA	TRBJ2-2	TGCGCCAGCAGCCAGCACTTAACGAACACCGGGGAGCTGTTTTTT	CASSQHLTNTGELFF
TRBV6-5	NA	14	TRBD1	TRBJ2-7	TGTGCCAGCGTCTCTCGGGACAGGGGGTACGAGCAGTACTTC	CASVSRDRGYEQYF
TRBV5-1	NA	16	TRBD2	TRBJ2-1	TGCGCCAGCAGCTTGGGGCTAGCGGGAGGCTTCAATGAGCAGTTCTTC	CASSLGLAGGFNEQFF
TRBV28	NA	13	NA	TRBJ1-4	TGTGCCAGCAGCCTTTGGGCCGTCGAAAAACTGTTTTTT	CASSLWAVEKLFF
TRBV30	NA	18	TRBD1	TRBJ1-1	TGTGCCTGGAGTGGAACCCCCCGGACAGGAAAAGGTGCCACTGAAGCTTTCTTT	CAWSGTPRTGKGATEAFF
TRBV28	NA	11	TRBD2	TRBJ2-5	TGTGCCAGCGGGACCCGGGGGGCCCAGTACTTC	CASGTRGAQYF
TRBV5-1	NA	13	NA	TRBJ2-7	TGCGCCAGCAGCTCGACTCCTACCTACGAGCAGTACTTC	CASSSTPTYEQYF
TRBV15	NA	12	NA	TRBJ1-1	TGTGCCACCAGCTATACAGGGAAAGGAGCTTTCTTT	CATSYTGKGAFF
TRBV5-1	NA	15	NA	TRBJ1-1	TGCGCCAGCAGCTTAACGGGAGGGGCGGACACTGAAGCTTTCTTT	CASSLTGGADTEAFF
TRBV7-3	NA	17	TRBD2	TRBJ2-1	TGTGCCAGCAGCTTGACAGGGGGACTAGCGGGAGATCATGAGCAGTTCTTC	CASSLTGGLAGDHEQFF
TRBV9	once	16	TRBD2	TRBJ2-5	TGTGCCAGCAGCGTAGCTAGCGGGAGGGCACAAGAGACCCAGTACTTC	CASSVASGRAQETQYF
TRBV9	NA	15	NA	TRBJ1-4	TGTGCCAGCAGCCCTACCGGGGGACTTAATGAAAACCTGTTTTTT	CASSPTGGLNENLFF
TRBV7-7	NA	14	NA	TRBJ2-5	TGTGCCAGCAGCTCATCGGGAGTTCAGGAGACCCAGTACTTC	CASSSSGVQETQYF
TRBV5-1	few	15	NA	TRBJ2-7	TGCGCCAGCAGCTCCGCCCCCCAGGGCTCCTACGAGCAGTACTTC	CASSSAPQGSYEQYF
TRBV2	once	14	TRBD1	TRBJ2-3	TGTGCCAGCAGTGGGGACAGGGGAAAAGATACGCAGTATTTT	CASSGDRGKDTQYF
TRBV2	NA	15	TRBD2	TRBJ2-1	TGTGCCAGCAGTACACTAGCGGGACTGTACAATGAGCAGTTCTTC	CASSTLAGLYNEQFF